The clone carrying this T cell receptor (beta chain) was seen only a few times. The record originates from a study of blood T cell repertoires in COVID-19. The CDR3 length is 14 residues. CDR1 is MNHEY, CDR2 SVGAGI, per germline. The V gene lost 8 bases and the J gene lost 4 bases, with 18 bases spanning the gap. Repertoires were generated with immunoSEQ multiplex PCR, while TCRdb's copy carries only in-frame clones and drops some. Of 320,000 or so clones listed, around 86% are singletons. Sequencing was performed on PBMCs or T cells enriched from blood (not recorded which). The chain is built from TRBV6-5 and TRBJ2-7, with D possibly being TRBD2 (7 bases). This receptor was taken from a man aged 60-69 years who had recovered from COVID-19. The CDR3 sequence is CASSPGGQGYEQYF. CDR3 DNA sequence: TGTGCCAGCTCCCCCGGGGGGCAGGGGTACGAGCAGTACTTC.